The entry below describes one T cell receptor (beta chain). Its specificity is not known. This record comes from a study of shared clonotypes between healthy human individuals. Overall study results and limits: Among the subsets, naive ones generally showed larger estimated richness than memory ones.

Looked up from germline, CDR1 is MNHEY and CDR2 is SVGAGI. Trimming shortened V by 5 bases and J by 6 bases, and 14 bases separated the two germline ends. The CDR3 is 14 amino acids. Only Caucasian adults living in Nashville, Tennessee made up the donor group. Generated by immunoSEQ multiplex PCR, the TCRdb table keeps only in-frame clones and is missing some. The top ten hold around 0.33% of the sample, which has roughly 1,500,000 clones, approximately 98.5% seen once. The sequence came from a man aged 25-45 years in good health. The specimen was naive CD4+ T cells sorted from blood. Subset given: CD45RA+ positively selected. This chain connects TRBV6-5 to TRBJ1-5; D not resolved. Here the CDR3 DNA reads TGTGCCAGCAGTCGGGTCGGGCTGGGTCAGCCCCAGCATTTT. Amino acid sequence: CASSRVGLGQPQHF.